This entry concerns a single T cell receptor (beta chain). As yet, its antigen is unknown. The V and J ends lost 0 bases and 2 bases respectively, with 12 bases between them. The CDR3 length is 16 residues. Germline loops: CDR1 LGHNA, CDR2 YNFKEQ. Sequencing used immunoSEQ multiplex PCR; TCRdb keeps in-frame clones, though not all of them. Here the sample spans some 1,400,000 clones, over 95% being singletons. These data are taken from a study of shared clonotypes between healthy human individuals. Overall study context: Per donor, CD8 memory used one plate, CD8 naive used two, CD4 memory used three and CD4 naive used three.

Study outcomes and limitations: Shared clonotypes: about 5.3% naive CD4, approximately 3.4% naive CD8, around 2.2% memory CD4, approximately 0.37% memory CD8. Generally, naive subsets came out with larger estimated richness than memory subsets. Deeper or shallower sequencing was expected to change how clonotypes are shared among donors.

Material for sequencing was naive CD4+ T cells sorted from blood. Subset: CD45RA+ positively selected. This clonotype was obtained from a man aged 25-40 years in good health. V and J are TRBV4-2 and TRBJ2-3; D might be TRBD1 or TRBD2, each matching 5 bases. The CDR3 reads CASSQDTGPVTDTQYF. CDR3 DNA sequence: TGTGCCAGCAGCCAAGATACGGGGCCCGTCACAGATACGCAGTATTTT.